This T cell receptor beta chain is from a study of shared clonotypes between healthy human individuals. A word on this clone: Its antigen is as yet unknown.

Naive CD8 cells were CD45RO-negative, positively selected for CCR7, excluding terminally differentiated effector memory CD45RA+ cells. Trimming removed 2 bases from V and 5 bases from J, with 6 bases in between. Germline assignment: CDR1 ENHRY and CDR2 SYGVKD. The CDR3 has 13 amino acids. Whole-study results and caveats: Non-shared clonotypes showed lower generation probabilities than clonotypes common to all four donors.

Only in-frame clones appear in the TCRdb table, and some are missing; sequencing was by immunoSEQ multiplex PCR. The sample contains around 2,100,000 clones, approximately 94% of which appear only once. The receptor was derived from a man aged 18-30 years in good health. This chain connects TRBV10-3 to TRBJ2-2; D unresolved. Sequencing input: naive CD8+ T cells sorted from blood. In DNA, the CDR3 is TGTGCCATCAGTGAGGCCCTAACCGGGGAGCTGTTTTTT. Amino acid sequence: CAISEALTGELFF.